The T cell receptor beta chain under discussion was sequenced for a study of cytomegalovirus exposure and HLA in healthy donors. Study-level results: In a later analysis, TCR beta V- and J-gene trimming was associated with a missense DCLRE1C variant. Immune exposure was documented only through CMV serostatus.

V lost 3 bases and J lost 3, with 15 bases in between. Germline V lookup: CDR1 SGHNT, CDR2 YYREEE (reference sequence). CDR3 length equals 15 residues. In the case of this clone: The antigen remains undetermined.

The PCR had 60 Vbeta and 13 Jbeta primers. Generated by immunoSEQ multiplex PCR, the TCRdb table keeps only in-frame clones and is missing some. Of a few hundred thousand clones listed, 70% to 90% are singletons. The genes are TRBV5-4 and TRBJ1-1, with a possible D match to TRBD1 (6 bases). The sequencing input was PBMCs. The sequence came from a woman aged 55-69 years in good health and CMV-seropositive. The CDR3 spells CASSYPGAGDTEAFF. Written as DNA, the CDR3 is TGTGCCAGCAGCTATCCGGGGGCGGGGGACACTGAAGCTTTCTTT.